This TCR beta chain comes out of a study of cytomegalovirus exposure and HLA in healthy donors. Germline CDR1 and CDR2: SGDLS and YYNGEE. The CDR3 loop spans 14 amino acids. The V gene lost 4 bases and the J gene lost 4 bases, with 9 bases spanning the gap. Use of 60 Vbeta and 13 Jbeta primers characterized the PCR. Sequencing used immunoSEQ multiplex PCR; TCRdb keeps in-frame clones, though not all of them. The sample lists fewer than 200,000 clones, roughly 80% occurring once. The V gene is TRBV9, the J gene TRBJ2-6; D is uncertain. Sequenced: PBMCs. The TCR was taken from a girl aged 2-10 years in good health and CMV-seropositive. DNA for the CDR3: TGTGCCAGCAGCCCTCGTCTGGGGGCCAACGTCCTGACTTTC. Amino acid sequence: CASSPRLGANVLTF.